The next 4 T cell receptor beta chains were all read from a single sample in a study of cytomegalovirus exposure and HLA in healthy donors (dated by TCRdb to about 2017). The library was made by the immunoSEQ multiplex PCR assay. Not all clones reach the TCRdb copy of this immuneACCESS table, which keeps in-frame sequences only. Checked studies attribute under half of the gap to unresolved V genes and leave the rest unexplained. Within this sample are tens of thousands of clones, with 90% to 95% of them counted one time only. The ten largest clonotypes hold more than 0.65% of the sample. The sequenced sample was PBMCs. Receptors originate from a woman aged 18-29 years in good health and CMV-seronegative.

The chain uses TRBV7-2 and TRBJ2-7; a possible D gene is TRBD2 (6 bases). The CDR3 is made up of 16 amino acids. V gave up 4 bases and J gave up 0 bases, with 16 bases separating them. CDR1 SGHTA and CDR2 FQGNSA come from the germline V gene. The CDR3 loop is CASSSEGLGSSYEQYF. In DNA, the CDR3 is TGTGCCAGCAGCTCGGAGGGACTTGGGAGCTCCTACGAGCAGTACTTC.

The rearrangement links TRBV7-2 to TRBJ2-2; unclear D gene. The ends were cut back, 4 bases at V and 5 bases at J, with 5 bases in the middle. CDR1 and CDR2 from the germline V gene are SGHTA and FQGNSA. The CDR3 spans 12 residues. The CDR3 loop reads CASSSFTGELFF. In DNA form, the CDR3 reads TGTGCCAGCAGCTCCTTTACCGGGGAGCTGTTTTTT.

The gene calls are TRBV6-6 and TRBJ2-7; 9 bases are shared with TRBD1. The length of the CDR3 is 15 residues. Germline V gene data show CDR1 as MNHNY and CDR2 as SVGAGI (reference sequence). V lost 2 bases and J lost 5; bases outside the gene matches: 7. The CDR3 sequence is CASSYPGTGSHEQYF. Written as DNA, the CDR3 is TGTGCCAGCAGTTACCCCGGGACAGGGTCCCACGAGCAGTACTTC.

The chain joins TRBV5-8 to TRBJ2-3; the match to TRBD2 covers 13 bases. V gave up 3 bases and J gave up 2 bases; unmatched junction bases: 6. The CDR3 covers 17 residues. The germline CDR1 and CDR2 sequences are SGHTS and YDEGEE. The CDR3 region has the DNA TGTGCCAGCAGCTGGGGACTAGCGGGGACCTACACAGATACGCAGTATTTT. It encodes CASSWGLAGTYTDTQYF. Complete variable domain (other parts from reference TRBV5-8 and TRBJ2-3): EAGVTQSPTHLIKTRGQQATLRCSPISGHTSVYWYQQALGLGLQFLLWYDEGEERNRGNFPPRFSGRQFPNYSSELNVNALELEDSALYLCASSWGLAGTYTDTQYFGPGTRLTVL.